This paragraph reports one T cell receptor beta chain. Its antigen is not known. These data belong to a study of cytomegalovirus exposure and HLA in healthy donors. Notes on the study in general: Several of the most significant clusters were apparently associated with common viral pathogens in a later analysis. Researchers had no immune exposure information except CMV serostatus available. Per published reports, the classifier diagnosed cytomegalovirus status with high specificity and sensitivity.

The ends lost 0 bases at V and 2 bases at J; junction bases unmatched: 13. Germline loops: CDR1 MGHRA, CDR2 YSYEKL. This CDR3 region has 19 residues. PCR was performed using 60 Vbeta and 13 Jbeta primers. Sequencing was performed with immunoSEQ multiplex PCR; in TCRdb, only in-frame clones are kept and a portion is missing. Found here are approximately 100,000 clones, approximately 85% of them singletons; the top ten hold about 1.5%. The sample taken for sequencing was PBMCs. The sequence came from a man over 45 in good health and CMV-seronegative. This rearrangement joins TRBV4-1 to TRBJ2-5, with 9 bases identical to TRBD2. This chain's CDR3 is CASSQEVSGGLAKQETQYF. DNA of the CDR3: TGCGCCAGCAGCCAAGAAGTGAGTGGTGGACTAGCGAAACAAGAGACCCAGTACTTC.